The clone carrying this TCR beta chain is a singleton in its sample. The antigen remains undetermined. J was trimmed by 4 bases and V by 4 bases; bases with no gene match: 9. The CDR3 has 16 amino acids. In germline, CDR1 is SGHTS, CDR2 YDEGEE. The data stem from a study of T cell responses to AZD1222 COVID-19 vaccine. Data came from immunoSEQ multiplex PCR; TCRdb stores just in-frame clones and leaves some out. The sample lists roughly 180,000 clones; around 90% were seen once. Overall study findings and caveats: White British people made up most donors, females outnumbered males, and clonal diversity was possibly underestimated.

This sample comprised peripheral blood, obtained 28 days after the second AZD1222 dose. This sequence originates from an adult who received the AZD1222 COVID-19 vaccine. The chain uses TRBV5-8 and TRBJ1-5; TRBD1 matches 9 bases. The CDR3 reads CASSTVQGARNQPQHF. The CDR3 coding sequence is TGTGCCAGCAGCACGGTACAGGGGGCGCGTAATCAGCCCCAGCATTTT.